This T cell receptor (beta chain) was identified in a study of cytomegalovirus exposure and HLA in healthy donors. Study-wide context: Within the Caucasian-associated ancestry cluster were around 81% of the 398 genotyped donors.

Regarding this clone: Its antigen remains unidentified.

Study-level findings and limits: It was reportedly the case that the classifier diagnosed cytomegalovirus status with high specificity and sensitivity. A link between a missense DCLRE1C variant and TCR beta V- and J-gene trimming emerged from a later analysis. There were a few CMV-associated chains whose specificity for CMV antigens was confirmed in vitro.

The PCR employed 60 Vbeta primers together with 13 Jbeta primers. Assay used: immunoSEQ multiplex PCR; TCRdb lists only in-frame clones, some missing. The sample includes tens of thousands of clones, around 73% of them seen just once. CDR1 is SGDLS, CDR2 YYNGEE, per germline. J lost 6 bases, V lost 0 bases, and 7 bases had no gene match. CDR3 length equals 16 residues. This sequence joins TRBV9 and TRBJ1-2; 11 nucleotides match TRBD1. The sequence was collected from a man aged 45-60 years in good health and CMV-seronegative. The sequenced material came from PBMCs. Written as DNA, the CDR3 is TGTGCCAGCAGCGTAGGCGGGGACAGGGGGAATCATGGCTACACCTTC. Residues: CASSVGGDRGNHGYTF.